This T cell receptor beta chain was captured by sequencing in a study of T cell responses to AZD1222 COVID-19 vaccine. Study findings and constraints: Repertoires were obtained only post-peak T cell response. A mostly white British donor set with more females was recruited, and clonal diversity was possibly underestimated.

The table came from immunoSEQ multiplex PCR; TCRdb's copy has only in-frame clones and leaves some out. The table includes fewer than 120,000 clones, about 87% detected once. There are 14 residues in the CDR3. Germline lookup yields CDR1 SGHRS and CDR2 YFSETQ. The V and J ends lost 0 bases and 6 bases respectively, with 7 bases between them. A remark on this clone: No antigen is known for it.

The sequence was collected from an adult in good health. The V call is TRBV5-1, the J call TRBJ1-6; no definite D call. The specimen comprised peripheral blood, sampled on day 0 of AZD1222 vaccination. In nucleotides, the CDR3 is TGCGCCAGCAGCTTGGACAAGAGTAATTCACCCCTCCACTTT. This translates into CASSLDKSNSPLHF.